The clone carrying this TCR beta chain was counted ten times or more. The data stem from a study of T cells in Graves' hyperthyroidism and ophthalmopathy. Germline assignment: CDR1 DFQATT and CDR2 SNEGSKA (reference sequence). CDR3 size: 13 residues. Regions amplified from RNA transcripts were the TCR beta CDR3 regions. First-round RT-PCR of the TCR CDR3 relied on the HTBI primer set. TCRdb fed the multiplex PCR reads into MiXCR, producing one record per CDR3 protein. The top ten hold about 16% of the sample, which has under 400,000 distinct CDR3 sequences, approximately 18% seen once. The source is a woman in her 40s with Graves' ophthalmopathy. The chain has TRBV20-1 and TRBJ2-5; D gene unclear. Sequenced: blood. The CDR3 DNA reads TGCACCTCGTTGTCTACAATTCAAGAGACCCAGTACTTC. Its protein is CTSLSTIQETQYF.